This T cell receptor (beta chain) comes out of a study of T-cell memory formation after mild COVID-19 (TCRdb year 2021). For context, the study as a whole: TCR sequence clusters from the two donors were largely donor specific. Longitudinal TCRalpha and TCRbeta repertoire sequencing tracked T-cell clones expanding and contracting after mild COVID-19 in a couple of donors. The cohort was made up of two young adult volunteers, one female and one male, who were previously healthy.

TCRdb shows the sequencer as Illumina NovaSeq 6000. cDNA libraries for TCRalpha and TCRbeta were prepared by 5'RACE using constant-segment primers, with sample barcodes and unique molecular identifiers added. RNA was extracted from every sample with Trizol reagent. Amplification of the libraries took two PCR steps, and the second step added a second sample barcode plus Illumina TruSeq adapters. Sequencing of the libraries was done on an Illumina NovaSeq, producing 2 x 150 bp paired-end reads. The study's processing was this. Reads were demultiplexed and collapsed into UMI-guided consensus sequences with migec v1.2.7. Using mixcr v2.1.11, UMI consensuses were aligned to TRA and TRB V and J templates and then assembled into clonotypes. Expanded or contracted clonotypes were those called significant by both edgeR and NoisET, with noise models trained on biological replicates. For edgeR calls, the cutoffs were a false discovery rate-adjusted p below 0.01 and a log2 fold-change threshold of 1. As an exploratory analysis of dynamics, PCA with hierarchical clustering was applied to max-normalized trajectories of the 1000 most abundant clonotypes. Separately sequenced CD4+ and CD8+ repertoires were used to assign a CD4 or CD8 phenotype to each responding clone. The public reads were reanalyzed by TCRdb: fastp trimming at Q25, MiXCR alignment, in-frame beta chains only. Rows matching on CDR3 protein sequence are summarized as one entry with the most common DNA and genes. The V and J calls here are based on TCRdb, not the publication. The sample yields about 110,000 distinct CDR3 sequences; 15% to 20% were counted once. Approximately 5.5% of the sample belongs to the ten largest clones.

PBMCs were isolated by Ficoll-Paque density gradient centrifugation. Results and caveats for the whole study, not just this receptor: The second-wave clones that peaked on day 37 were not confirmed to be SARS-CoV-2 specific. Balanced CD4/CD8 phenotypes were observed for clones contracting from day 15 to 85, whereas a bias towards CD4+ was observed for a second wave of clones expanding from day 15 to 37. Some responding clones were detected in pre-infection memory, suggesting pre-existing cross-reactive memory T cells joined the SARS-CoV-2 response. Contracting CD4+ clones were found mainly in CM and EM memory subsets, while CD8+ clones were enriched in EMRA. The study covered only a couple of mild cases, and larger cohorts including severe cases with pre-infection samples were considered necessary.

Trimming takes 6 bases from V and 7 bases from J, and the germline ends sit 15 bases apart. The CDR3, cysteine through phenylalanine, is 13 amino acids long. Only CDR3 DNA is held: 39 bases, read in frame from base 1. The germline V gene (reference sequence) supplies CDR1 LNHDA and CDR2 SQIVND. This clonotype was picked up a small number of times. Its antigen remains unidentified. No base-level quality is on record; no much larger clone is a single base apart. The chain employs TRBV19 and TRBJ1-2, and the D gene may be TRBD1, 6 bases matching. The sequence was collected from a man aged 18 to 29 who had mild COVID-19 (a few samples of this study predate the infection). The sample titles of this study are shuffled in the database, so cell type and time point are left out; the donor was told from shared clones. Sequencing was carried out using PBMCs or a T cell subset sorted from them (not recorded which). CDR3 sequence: CASRTGLVAGYTF. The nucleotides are TGTGCCAGTAGAACAGGGCTCGTTGCTGGCTACACCTTC. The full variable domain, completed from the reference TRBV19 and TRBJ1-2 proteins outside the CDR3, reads DGGITQSPKYLFRKEGQNVTLSCEQNLNHDAMYWYRQDPGQGLRLIYYSQIVNDFQKGDIAEGYSVSREKKESFPLTVTSAQKNPTAFYLCASRTGLVAGYTFGSGTRLTVV.